The present TCR beta chain was sequenced within a study of blood T cell repertoires in COVID-19 (dated by TCRdb to the early 2020s). For context, the study as a whole: The collaborator samples originated in the United States, Italy and Spain and spanned the acute and convalescent phases of COVID-19. The material from the prospective study consisted of cDNA or gDNA derived from T cells, B-cell-depleted T cells, or PBMCs. Deeply sampled blood TCRbeta repertoires from subjects exposed to, actively infected with, or recovered from COVID-19 were included in the dataset. The repertoires were released in a freely available public database intended as a resource for research on the immune response to SARS-CoV-2. Samples were obtained from the ongoing ImmuneRACE study (first 160 participants) and from about 1,300 subjects provided by 6 global collaborators. Sample metadata almost always included a de-identified subject ID, COVID-19 status, age in years and sex. HLA class I and class II types, where available, came from metadata supplied by the sample provider rather than from assay-based typing. Results and caveats for the whole study, not just this receptor: The amount of clinical and demographic metadata varied by source and participant and was provided uncurated.

Remarks on this clone: It has no known antigen specificity. It has no much larger one-base neighbor in the sample; base qualities were not kept.

Each collaborating institution followed its own protocols to collect whole blood in K2EDTA tubes. For TCRbeta analysis, collaborator samples were shipped as frozen whole blood, as isolated PBMCs, or as DNA extracted from either sample type. TCRbeta CDR3 regions were amplified from genomic DNA using the immunoSEQ Assay, a bias-controlled multiplex PCR. Regarding the original processing steps: Within the assay, amplification of reference gene primers was used to estimate how many nucleated cells each sample contained. Sequence reads were collapsed and filtered to measure the absolute abundance of every unique TCRbeta CDR3 rearrangement. For each sample, productive Simpson clonality was calculated as the square root of Simpson's diversity index over productive rearrangements. In TCRdb, the immuneACCESS table is reduced to in-frame sequences with V and J assigned. These tables do not hold every clone; where another copy was compared, an unresolved V gene accounts for under half, and the others remain unexplained. V, J and clone size derive from that table, while D and trimming were established from the DNA sequence. The sample yields fewer than 85,000 clones; about 85% were counted once. The top ten clonotypes cover approximately 5.5% of the sample.

The germline V gene gives CDR1 as SGDLS and CDR2 as YYNGEE. V and J lose 2 bases and 0 bases, and a span of 12 bases separates them. The cysteine opens and the phenylalanine closes a CDR3 of 16 amino acids. Only CDR3 DNA remains: 48 bases, in frame from the first base. The sequenced material came from peripheral blood. The V and J genes are TRBV9 and TRBJ1-3; no D gene is confidently identified. The origin of this receptor is a man at least 80 years old with acute or convalescent COVID-19. At the DNA level, the sequence is TGTGCCAGCAGCGTGGGAGATGGGCACTCTGGAAACACCATATATTTT. The encoded protein is CASSVGDGHSGNTIYF.